The sample holds a few counts of the clone carrying this TCR beta chain. Its matching antigen is unknown. With a J-beta primer mix and a sample-barcoded 5' primer, a second PCR ran roughly 7 to 11 cycles. Each cDNA molecule was tagged by a template-switch adaptor that had 12 random nucleotides. TCRdb independently ran MiXCR on the 5' RACE reads; one entry per CDR3 protein. The sample consists of 2 million or so distinct CDR3 sequences, 49% of them appearing once. The CDR3 totals 17 residues. The germline gives CDR1 MDHEN, CDR2 SYDVKM. The ends lost 5 bases at V and 2 bases at J; junction bases unmatched: 11. This sample is part of a study of blood T cells in healthy people across ages. Study results and limitations: Naive T cell percentage strongly correlated with TCR beta diversity. Age brought a roughly linear fall in TCR beta diversity measured per million T cells.

Total RNA extracted from each sample amounted to at least 6 micrograms. The gene calls are TRBV28 and TRBJ2-3; 9 bases align to TRBD2. The sequence derives from a woman aged 40 to 50 in good health. Specimen: blood. The CDR3 region is CASSAMLAGSITDTQYF. The CDR3 DNA reads as TGTGCCAGCAGTGCCATGCTAGCGGGGTCTATCACAGATACGCAGTATTTT.